The present entry profiles one T cell receptor (beta chain) with its context. Its antigen is unknown. At one end, the junction sequence differs from germline, possibly due to a read error. This entry belongs to a study of OX40 agonist ivuxolimab in advanced cancers. Notes on the research overall: The costimulatory receptor OX40 (CD134) was targeted by ivuxolimab, a fully human IgG2 agonistic monoclonal antibody. Of the roughly 53 patients in dose escalation, around 20 had hepatocellular carcinoma, roughly 15 had melanoma, 9 had renal cell carcinoma and 9 had head and neck cancer. In the dose-escalation cohort, roughly four fifths of patients were male, and the mean age was approximately 60 years, with a range of about 23 to 90. Partial responses occurred in three dose-escalation patients: two with cutaneous melanoma and one with hepatocellular carcinoma. Intravenous ivuxolimab was administered to patients every 2 weeks at six dose levels: 0.01, 0.1, 0.3, 1.5, 3 and 10 mg/kg. The paper describes the monotherapy dose-escalation part (N of about 54 patients) of the phase I trial of ivuxolimab. Prior anti-PD-1, anti-PD-L1 or anti-CTLA-4 therapy was permitted, and about 40% of dose-escalation patients had received checkpoint inhibitors. Peripheral TCRbeta sequencing aimed to test whether ivuxolimab altered TCR sequence diversity and caused clonal T-cell expansion. The study at large found these results: In the 0.1-3.0 mg/kg groups, partial responders had among the lowest normalized peripheral clonal expansion, particularly in CD8+ T cells. Clonal expansion of both CD4+ and CD8+ blood T cells was observed from baseline to week 6 at doses 0.1 to 3.0 mg/kg. The antigen specificity of the clonally expanded peripheral T cells was not determined. Low levels of normalized T-cell clonal expansion were also shown by some nonresponding patients. After ivuxolimab, expanded clones were on average more numerous among CD8+ T cells than among CD4+ T cells.

Genomic DNA was isolated from the sorted cells so that the TCRbeta CDR3 region could be sequenced. The immunoSEQ Assay was used for sequencing of TCRbeta CDR3 regions. Here the immuneACCESS table is served through TCRdb, limited to in-frame sequences with V and J called. Missing clones are a known gap in these copies; in checked studies unresolved V genes cover under half, and the rest lacks a known reason. The sample includes about 58,000 clones, with more than 75% observed a single time. The ten biggest clones cover 1% to 1.5% of the sample. The germline V gene sets CDR1 to SGHRS and CDR2 to YFSETQ. The CDR3 sequence holds 14 residues, the cysteine and phenylalanine included. Kept here is only the CDR3 DNA, which spans 42 bases and is read in frame from base 1. Patients with a history of autoimmune disease or receiving systemic immunosuppression were excluded from the trial. Peripheral blood for TCR sequencing was drawn from every dose cohort at baseline, at cycle 4 day 1 and at cycle 7 day 1. The samples were drawn from a first-in-human, open-label, multicenter phase I dose-escalation trial of ivuxolimab. Adults with locally advanced or metastatic melanoma, renal cell, hepatocellular, or head and neck squamous cell carcinoma were enrolled in the trial. Before TCR sequencing, CD4+ T cells and CD8+ T cells from peripheral blood were sorted into separate populations.

The material sequenced was CD4+ or CD8+ T cells sorted from blood, taken in a trial of the OX40 agonist ivuxolimab. The rearranged segments are TRBV5-1 and TRBJ1-1; the D gene cannot be resolved reliably. The sequence was obtained from an adult with an advanced solid tumor such as melanoma, head and neck, liver or kidney cancer. The nucleotide sequence reads as follows: TGCGCCAGCAGCATTGGGGTTGTGAAAACTGAAGTTTTCTTT. Its protein is CASSIGVVKTEVFF.